The entry below gives a single T cell receptor beta chain sequence along with its context. The V gene end was trimmed by 4 bases and the J gene end by 4 bases; junction bases not matched to a gene: 9. Germline CDR1 and CDR2: SGHRS and YFSETQ. This CDR3 region has 15 residues. The sample comes from a study of control samples from healthy donors and cancer patients. Repertoires were generated with immunoSEQ multiplex PCR, while TCRdb's copy carries only in-frame clones and drops some. The sample comprises about 180,000 clones, around 90% of which are singletons, and about 1.4% rests with the top ten. This clonotype was sampled from a woman aged 45-65 years in good health. The material sequenced was blood. The rearrangement joins TRBV5-1 to TRBJ2-3; 7 nucleotides align to TRBD1. DNA for the CDR3: TGCGCCAGCAGCCTCAGACAGGGTATGGCAGATACGCAGTATTTT. Protein product: CASSLRQGMADTQYF.